What follows describes a single T cell receptor (beta chain). What it binds is not known. When replicate PCRs were run on sorted subsets, they used around 200 ng DNA, 28,000 or so T cell genomes. Using immunoSEQ multiplex PCR, the repertoire was profiled, and TCRdb retains in-frame clones only, with some absent. The data show a few hundred thousand clones, with about 74% seen just once and 10% held by the top ten. Trimming left V 4 bases short and J 3 bases short, with 9 bases between. CDR1 and CDR2 from the germline V gene are KGHSH and LQKENI. This CDR3 contains 14 residues. This sample stems from a study of shared clonotypes between healthy human individuals. Background on the study: Per donor, CD8 memory used one plate, CD8 naive used two, CD4 memory used three and CD4 naive used three.

Study results and caveats: An anticipated effect of sequencing depth on clonotype sharing among donors was recognized.

The TCR comes from a man between 25 and 39 years old in good health. The J gene is TRBJ1-4, the V gene TRBV18, with a tentative D call TRBD1 (5 bases). The sequenced sample consisted of memory CD4+ T cells sorted from blood. Subset defined: CD45RA-negative fraction. The CDR3 protein is CASSQGLANEKLFF. The CDR3 region has the DNA TGTGCCAGCTCACAGGGGTTGGCTAATGAAAAACTGTTTTTT. The entire variable domain, with the rest obtained from reference TRBV18 and TRBJ1-4, is as follows: NAGVMQNPRHLVRRRGQEARLRCSPMKGHSHVYWYRQLPEEGLKFMVYLQKENIIDESGMPKERFSAEFPKEGPSILRIQQVVRGDSAAYFCASSQGLANEKLFFGSGTQLSVL.